Listed below are T cell receptor beta chains from one sample, sequenced in a study of blood T cell repertoires in COVID-19. Clones were read by immunoSEQ multiplex PCR, and TCRdb kept only the in-frame ones, dropping some. The sample has around 160,000 clones; more than 65% are singletons. Sequencing was done on a sample of PBMCs or T cells enriched from blood (not recorded which). The receptors were gathered from a man aged 45-65 years who had recovered from COVID-19. Each CDR3 is given with its conserved first and last residue.

V gene	CDR3 protein
TRBV25-1	CASSDPWGGSGNTIYF
TRBV6-2/TRBV6-3	CASSQSGGFRNEQFF
TRBV7-3	CASTPPEINGNTIYF
TRBV11-2	CASSTRPAGEGYTF
TRBV7-2	CASKKPGQGFGVSSYEQYF
TRBV28	CASSSPRTQYF
TRBV11-3	CASSLDRDTSGNTIYF
TRBV3-1/TRBV3-2	CASGTSGSYNEQFF
TRBV6-9	CAVNSPGSYRTGELFF
TRBV4-2	CASSQEREGGYGYTF
TRBV10-3	CAISEVATGHYEQYF
TRBV14	CASSRRLQGYGYTF
TRBV5-1	CASSWQGNEQFF
TRBV7-9	CASSLVGGDEKLFF
TRBV3-1/TRBV3-2	CASSRVGSGANTGELFF
TRBV11-2	CASSYQGWNEQFF
TRBV19	CASSPDLPGEGTEAFF
TRBV7-9	CASSLTSGATDTQYF